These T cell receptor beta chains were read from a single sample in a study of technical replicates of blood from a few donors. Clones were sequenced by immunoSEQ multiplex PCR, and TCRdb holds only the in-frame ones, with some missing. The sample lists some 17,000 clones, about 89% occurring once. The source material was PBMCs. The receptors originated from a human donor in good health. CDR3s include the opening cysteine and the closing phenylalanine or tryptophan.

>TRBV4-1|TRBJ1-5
CASSGGAHQPQHF
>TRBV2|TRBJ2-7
CASSVASGGPYEQYF
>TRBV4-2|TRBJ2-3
CASSQGLAGGPDTQYF
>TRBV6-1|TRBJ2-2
CASSAQPGQNTGELFF
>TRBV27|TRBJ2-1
CASSFSGTDGFGREFF
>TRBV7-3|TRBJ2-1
CASSPNVASGSHEQFF
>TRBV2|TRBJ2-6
CASTKAGTGANVLTF
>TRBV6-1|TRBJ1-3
CASSESDREVNTIYF
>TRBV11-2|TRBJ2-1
CASSQSRPRTMRQFF
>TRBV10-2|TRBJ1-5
CASSGTGNQPQHF
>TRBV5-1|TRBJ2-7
CASSLAPGGLYEQYF
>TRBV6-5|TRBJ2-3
CASSWSPGSRGDTQYF
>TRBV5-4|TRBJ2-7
CASSAGRGTYEQYF
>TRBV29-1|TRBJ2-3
CSVGIAGGPDTQYF
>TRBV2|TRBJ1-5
CASQGGQGSNQPQHF
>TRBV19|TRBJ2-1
CASSIPGTYNEQFF
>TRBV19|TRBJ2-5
CASSIAGSPYQETQYF
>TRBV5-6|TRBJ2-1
CASTRDSYNEQFF
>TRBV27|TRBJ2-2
CASSPRRLAGGLWAGELFF
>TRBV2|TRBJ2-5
CASRLLVWETQYF
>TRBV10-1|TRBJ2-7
CASSEIGRSYEQYF
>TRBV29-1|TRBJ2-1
CSVEGPPNEQFF
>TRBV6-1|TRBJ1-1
CATRTGGRPEAFF
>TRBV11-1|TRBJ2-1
CASSNPGQGVNEQFF
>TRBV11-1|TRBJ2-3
CASSPRESNTQYF
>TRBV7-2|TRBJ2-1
CASSLARSPLPNEQFF
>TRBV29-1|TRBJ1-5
CSVVLRTGHNQPQHF
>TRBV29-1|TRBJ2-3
CSATIRTGSPDTQYF
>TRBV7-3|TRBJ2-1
CASSPLAGGYNEQFF
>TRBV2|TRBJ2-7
CASSEGFTEQYF
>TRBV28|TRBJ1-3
CASSSGWGRSGNTIYF
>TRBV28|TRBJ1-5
CASSFRDTNYQPQHF
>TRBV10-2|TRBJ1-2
CASSELGTALYGYTF
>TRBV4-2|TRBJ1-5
CASSRDREGSQPQHF
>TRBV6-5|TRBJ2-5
CASSYGQGLKTQYF
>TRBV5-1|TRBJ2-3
CASSWGLAGYTDTQYF
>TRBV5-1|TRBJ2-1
CASSPTTRTGNEQFF
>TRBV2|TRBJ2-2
CASSPRFLGTSGLSNTGELFF
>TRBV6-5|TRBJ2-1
CASSLGQININEQFF
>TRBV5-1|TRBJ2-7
CASSLAGDSHYEQYF
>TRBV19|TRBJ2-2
CASSSQGLFTNTGELFF
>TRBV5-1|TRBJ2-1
CASSLFPASYNEQFF
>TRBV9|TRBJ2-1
CASSVEWTSGRNEQFF
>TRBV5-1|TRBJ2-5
CASSLSTGVQETQYF
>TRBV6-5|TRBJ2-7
CASSYSRGGGYEQYF
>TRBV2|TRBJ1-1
CASSLDREAFF
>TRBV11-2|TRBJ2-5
CASSLDQASGETQYF
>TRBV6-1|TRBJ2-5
CASNPQGFKETQYF
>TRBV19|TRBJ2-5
CASSSGTRRSETQYF